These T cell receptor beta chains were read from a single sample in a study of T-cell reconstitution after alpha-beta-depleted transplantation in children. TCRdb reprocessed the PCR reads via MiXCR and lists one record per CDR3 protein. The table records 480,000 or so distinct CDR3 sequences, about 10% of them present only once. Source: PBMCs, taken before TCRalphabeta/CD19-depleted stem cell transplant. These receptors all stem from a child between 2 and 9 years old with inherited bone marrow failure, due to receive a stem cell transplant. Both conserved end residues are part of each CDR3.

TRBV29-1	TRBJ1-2	CSVTQGAGYGYTF
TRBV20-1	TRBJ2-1	CSAYPGQGRDNEQFF
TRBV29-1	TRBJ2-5	CSVVRKGGRGETQYF
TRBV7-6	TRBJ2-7	CASSLNGLGYEQYF
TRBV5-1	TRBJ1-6	CASSMGQGGFSPLHF
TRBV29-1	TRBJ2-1	CSAKGLALSSYNEQFF
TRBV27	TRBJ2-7	CASSFSAGGYEQYF
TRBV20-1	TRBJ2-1	CSARTSGSIGEQFF
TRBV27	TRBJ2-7	CASSLSPSYEQYF
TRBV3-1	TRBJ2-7	CASSQDLAREQYF